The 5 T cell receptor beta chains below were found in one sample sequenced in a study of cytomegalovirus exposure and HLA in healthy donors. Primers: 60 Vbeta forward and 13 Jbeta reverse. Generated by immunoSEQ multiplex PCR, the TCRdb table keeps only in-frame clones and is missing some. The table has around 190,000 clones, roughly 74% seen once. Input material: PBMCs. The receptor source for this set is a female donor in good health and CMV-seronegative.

The CDR3 bases are TGTGCCAGCAGCCCACAGGGGAAGGGCTACGAGCAGTACTTC. Translated, it gives CASSPQGKGYEQYF. V is TRBV7-8 and J is TRBJ2-7, with TRBD1 identical over 7 bases. The CDR3 covers 14 residues. In germline, CDR1 is SGHVS, CDR2 FQNEAQ. With 5 bases clipped from V and 3 bases from J, the junction kept 7 bases outside the gene matches.

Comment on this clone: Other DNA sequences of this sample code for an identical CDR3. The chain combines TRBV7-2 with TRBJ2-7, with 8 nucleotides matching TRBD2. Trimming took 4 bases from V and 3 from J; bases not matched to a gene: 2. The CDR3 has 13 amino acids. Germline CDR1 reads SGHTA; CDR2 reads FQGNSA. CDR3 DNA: TGTGCCAGCAGCTCACGGGGGGGCTACGAGCAGTACTTC. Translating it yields CASSSRGGYEQYF.

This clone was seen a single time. CDR3 in DNA: TGTGCCAGCAGCTCCCCACGACAGTACAATGAGCAGTTCTTC. Translation: CASSSPRQYNEQFF. The V call is TRBV11-1, the J call TRBJ2-1; a possible D gene is TRBD1 (5 bases). Trimming took off 4 bases at V and 4 bases at J, with 11 bases between the two ends. Germline V CDR1 and CDR2: SGHAT, FQDESV (reference sequence). The CDR3 contains 14 residues.

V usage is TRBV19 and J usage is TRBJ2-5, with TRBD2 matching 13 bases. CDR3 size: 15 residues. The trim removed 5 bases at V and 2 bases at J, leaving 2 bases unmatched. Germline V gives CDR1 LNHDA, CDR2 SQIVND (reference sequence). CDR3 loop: CASSLLAGGQETQYF. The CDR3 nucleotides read TGTGCCAGTAGTTTACTAGCGGGAGGGCAAGAGACCCAGTACTTC.

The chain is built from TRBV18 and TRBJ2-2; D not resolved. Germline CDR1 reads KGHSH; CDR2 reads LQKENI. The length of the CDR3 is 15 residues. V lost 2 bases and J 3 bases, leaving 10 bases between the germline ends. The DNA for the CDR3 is TGTGCCAGCTCACCAGGGCAGTCGGACACCGGGGAGCTGTTTTTT. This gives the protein CASSPGQSDTGELFF.